These 16 T cell receptor beta chains originate from one sample sequenced in a study of CD8+ T cells in alopecia areata. Reverse transcribed after extraction, RNA yielded cDNA as the sequencing template. The table came from immunoSEQ multiplex PCR; TCRdb's copy has only in-frame clones and leaves some out. The sample consists of 200,000 to 250,000 clones, 50% to 70% of them appearing once. Sequenced here: CD4+ T cells sorted from blood, sampled at week 0. The receptors were gathered from a human donor with alopecia areata.

The chain recombines TRBV5-1 with TRBJ1-2, with D possibly TRBD1 on 6 matching bases. Germline CDR1 is SGHRS and CDR2 is YFSETQ. Between the trimmed V and J ends, which lost 0 bases and 7 bases, there was a span of 16 bases. The CDR3 has 15 residues. For the CDR3, the DNA is TGCGCCAGCAGCTTGGAACCACAGGGACTTGGTGGCTACACCTTC. Amino acid sequence: CASSLEPQGLGGYTF.

The CDR3, as DNA: TGTGCCAGCTTCCAGGGCGGCTATGGCTACACCTTC. Translation gives CASFQGGYGYTF. V usage is TRBV6-6 and J usage is TRBJ1-2, with D possibly TRBD1 on 5 matching bases. CDR3 length: 12 amino acids. Per germline, CDR1 MNHNY and CDR2 SVGAGI (reference sequence). Trimming pared 8 bases from V and 4 bases from J, leaving 11 bases between.

The chain is built from TRBV9 and TRBJ2-1; 13 nucleotides agree with TRBD2. The trim removed 5 bases at V and 4 bases at J, leaving 12 bases unmatched. Looked up from germline, CDR1 is SGDLS and CDR2 is YYNGEE. The CDR3 length is 18 residues. CDR3 protein: CASSSLAGGMLPYNEQFF. CDR3 in DNA: TGTGCCAGCAGTTCACTAGCGGGAGGGATGCTCCCATACAATGAGCAGTTCTTC.

This clone has a single count. This chain connects TRBV30 to TRBJ2-4, with 12 bases lining up with TRBD2. The V and J ends lost 6 bases and 6 bases, in that order; junction bases with no gene match: 15. Germline CDR1 is GTSNPN and CDR2 is SVGIG (reference sequence). The CDR3 runs 17 residues. The CDR3 nucleotides read TGTGCCTGTAAGGGACTAGCGGGTTATCAGGAGGGAAACATTCAGTACTTC. Translating gives CACKGLAGYQEGNIQYF.

This chain connects TRBV9 to TRBJ2-3; D remains ambiguous. The V gene lost 0 bases and the J gene lost 2 bases, with 7 bases spanning the gap. There are 14 residues in the CDR3. Germline V gene data show CDR1 as SGDLS and CDR2 as YYNGEE. As DNA, the CDR3 is TGTGCCAGCAGCGTAGCTGCTAACACAGATACGCAGTATTTT. Protein sequence: CASSVAANTDTQYF.

This clone was seen a handful of times. The genes are TRBV6-5 and TRBJ1-1; D call uncertain. Trimming stripped 2 bases from V and 7 bases from J, with 5 bases between. CDR1 and CDR2 (germline): MNHEY, SVGAGI. The CDR3 spans 11 residues. CDR3 in DNA: TGTGCCAGCAGTTACCTACGTGAAGCTTTCTTT. This encodes CASSYLREAFF.

The chain carries TRBV4-1 and TRBJ1-2; D remains unclear. The CDR3 has 16 amino acids. CDR1 and CDR2 from the germline V gene are MGHRA and YSYEKL. V lost 4 bases, J lost 8 bases, and 23 bases lay in between. The CDR3 DNA is TGCGCCAGCAGCCGAATGGCATTAGGACCGCTGGTGGGCTACACCTTC. It translates to CASSRMALGPLVGYTF.

A few counts support this clone. CDR3 sequence: CASSLFLAGMDEQYF. The CDR3 region has the DNA TGTGCCAGCAGTCTTTTTTTAGCAGGTATGGACGAGCAGTACTTC. The rearrangement joins TRBV2 to TRBJ2-7, with D uncertain. The CDR3 runs 15 residues. Trimming took off 5 bases at V and 5 bases at J, with 19 bases between the two ends. The V gene's germline CDR1 is SNHLY and CDR2 FYNNEI.

This clone was detected only a few times. CDR3 in DNA: TGTGCCAGCAGCCCGGTCGACTACGAGCAGTACTTC. It translates to CASSPVDYEQYF. This chain uses TRBV13 with TRBJ2-7; D gene unclear. CDR1 is PRHDT and CDR2 is FYEKMQ in the germline V gene (reference sequence). This CDR3 has 12 amino acids. V was trimmed by 5 bases and J by 3 bases, leaving 8 bases between them. The full variable domain, with the rest looked up from reference TRBV13 and TRBJ2-7, is AAGVIQSPRHLIKEKRETATLKCYPIPRHDTVYWYQQGPGQDPQFLISFYEKMQSDKGSIPDRFSAQQFSDYHSELNMSSLELGDSALYFCASSPVDYEQYFGPGTRLTVT.

The chain employs TRBV7-9 and TRBJ1-6; a weak D match, TRBD1 (5 bases). The V gene lost 2 bases and the J gene lost 6 bases, with 14 bases spanning the gap. The CDR3 has 16 amino acids. Germline CDR1 is SEHNR and CDR2 is FQNEAQ (reference sequence). The CDR3 region is CASSLIGGSANSPLHF. The CDR3 DNA reads TGTGCCAGCAGCTTAATCGGGGGATCGGCTAATTCACCCCTCCACTTT.

This chain links TRBV29-1 with TRBJ2-1; D ambiguous. The CDR3 has 12 amino acids. Trimming left V 7 bases short and J 3 bases short, with 10 bases between. Germline V gives CDR1 SQVTM, CDR2 ANQGSEA. This chain's CDR3 is CSAPRGYNEQFF. CDR3 sequence (DNA): TGCAGCGCACCCCGTGGCTACAATGAGCAGTTCTTC.

With regard to this clone: A read error may account for a junction end that differs from germline. The chain combines TRBV28 with TRBJ1-2; D not resolved. In germline, CDR1 is MDHEN, CDR2 SYDVKM. The CDR3 consists of 14 residues. The DNA of the CDR3 is TGTGCCAGCAGTTCACCGACGGCTAAATATGGCTACACCTTC. The encoded protein is CASSSPTAKYGYTF.

With regard to this clone: The junction and the germline gene differ at one end; a read error may be behind it. V gene TRBV11-1 combines with J gene TRBJ2-4, with 8 positions matching TRBD2. CDR1 is SGHAT and CDR2 is FQDESV in the germline V gene (reference sequence). This CDR3 comprises 14 residues. CDR3 protein: CASSPGSGTGDLWF. CDR3 in DNA: TGTGCCAGCAGCCCAGGTAGCGGGACTGGGGACTTATGGTTC.

This chain joins TRBV29-1 and TRBJ2-2; TRBD2 agrees at 12 bases. The CDR3 loop spans 17 amino acids. Germline CDR1 and CDR2: SQVTM and ANQGSEA. V gave up 6 bases and J gave up 0 bases; unmatched junction bases: 8. The CDR3 DNA reads as TGCAGCGTCATCCGACTAGCGGGGGCTTCGAACACCGGGGAGCTGTTTTTT. Residues: CSVIRLAGASNTGELFF.

The chain recombines TRBV7-3 with TRBJ2-2; the D is unclear. CDR3 size: 16 residues. Germline V gene sequence: CDR1 SGHTA, CDR2 FQGTGA. V was cut by 5 bases and J by 1 base, with 14 bases left in between. In DNA, the CDR3 is TGTGCCAGCAGCCCTCAAAGTGGCGAGAACACCGGGGAGCTGTTTTTT. Amino acid sequence: CASSPQSGENTGELFF. Complete variable domain (other parts from reference TRBV7-3 and TRBJ2-2): GAGVSQTPSNKVTEKGKYVELRCDPISGHTALYWYRQSLGQGPEFLIYFQGTGAADDSGLPNDRFFAVRPEGSVSTLKIQRTERGDSAVYLCASSPQSGENTGELFFGEGSRLTVL.

The chain combines TRBV29-1 with TRBJ2-2; 7 bases map to TRBD2. The germline CDR1 and CDR2 sequences are SQVTM and ANQGSEA. The CDR3 spans 15 residues. J gave up 0 bases and V 5 bases, and 6 bases lay outside the gene matches. CDR3 DNA sequence: TGCAGCGTTCGCGCGCTAGCGGCGAACACCGGGGAGCTGTTTTTT. This sequence encodes CSVRALAANTGELFF.